A single sample gave rise to the 17 T cell receptor beta chains below, sequenced in a study of Graves' ophthalmopathy and Graves' hyperthyroidism. RNA transcripts served as template for amplifying TCR beta CDR3 sequences. The first-round RT-PCR employed HTBI primers together with the Qiagen OneStep RT-PCR kit. A multiplex PCR was then performed as the second round. TCRdb reanalysed the multiplex PCR reads using MiXCR and keeps one entry per CDR3 protein. This table has about 340,000 distinct CDR3 sequences, roughly a sixth appearing once. What was sequenced was peripheral blood. The receptors come from an adult man with Graves' ophthalmopathy.

As regards this clonotype: A much more abundant neighbour one base away suggests this may be a read error. The chain combines TRBV9 with TRBJ2-2; the D gene is possibly TRBD2 (5 bases). The CDR3 contains 14 residues. Germline CDR1 and CDR2: SGDLS and YYNGEE. In nucleotides, the CDR3 is TGTGCCAGCACCGCGGATAGACTTACCGGGGAGCCGTTTTTT. It translates to CASTADRLTGEPFF.

This clonotype showed up many times. The V gene is TRBV7-2, the J gene TRBJ1-5, with D hard to call. The CDR3 loop spans 15 amino acids. Trimming pared 5 bases from V and 4 bases from J, leaving 15 bases between. Germline CDR1 SGHTA, CDR2 FQGNSA. The CDR3 loop is CASSRSITSNQPQHF. The CDR3 DNA is TGTGCCAGCAGCCGCTCGATTACAAGTAATCAGCCCCAGCATTTT.

This clonotype has at least ten counts. The V gene is TRBV13, the J gene TRBJ2-7, with unresolved D. Germline CDR1 PRHDT, CDR2 FYEKMQ (reference sequence). This CDR3 comprises 17 residues. V shed 3 bases and J shed 3 bases, with 21 bases lying between them. CDR3 sequence reads: CASSFVPSSGASYEQYF. The CDR3 region has the DNA TGTGCCAGCAGCTTTGTCCCCAGTTCCGGAGCTAGCTACGAGCAGTACTTC.

At least ten counts were recorded for this clonotype. The chain links TRBV27 to TRBJ1-3; D possibly corresponds to TRBD1 (5 bases). CDR1 and CDR2 (germline): MNHEY, SMNVEV (reference sequence). The CDR3 is made up of 13 amino acids. The V gene lost 6 bases and the J gene lost 0 bases, with 6 bases spanning the gap. The CDR3 spells CASRGTSGNTIYF. CDR3 coding DNA: TGTGCCAGCAGAGGGACCTCTGGAAACACCATATATTTT.

V usage is TRBV18 and J usage is TRBJ2-5; D is perhaps TRBD1 (5 bases). The CDR3 has 13 amino acids. Between the trimmed V and J ends, which lost 4 bases and 5 bases, there was a span of 11 bases. Germline V lookup: CDR1 KGHSH, CDR2 LQKENI. The CDR3 DNA sequence: TGTGCCAGCTCACAGGGGATGTTGGAGACCCAGTACTTC. It codes for CASSQGMLETQYF.

The chain uses TRBV20-1 and TRBJ1-5; D unclear. CDR1 DFQATT and CDR2 SNEGSKA come from the germline V gene (reference sequence). This CDR3 has 13 amino acids. Trimming removed 4 bases at V and 6 bases at J, with 13 bases between. The CDR3 loop reads CSAIIAVSQPQHF. The CDR3 nucleotides are TGCAGTGCTATTATCGCCGTAAGTCAGCCCCAGCATTTT.

This clonotype has at least ten counts. This chain connects TRBV3-1 to TRBJ1-1; D unresolved. Trimming cost V 5 bases and J 6 bases, with 16 bases left between them. There are 14 residues in the CDR3. CDR1 LGHDT and CDR2 YNNKEL come from the germline V gene (reference sequence). The CDR3 coding sequence is TGTGCCAGCAGCTCCCCGGCGGTGGCCCCTGAAGCTTTCTTT. It is translated as CASSSPAVAPEAFF.

This clonotype occurred many times. The V call is TRBV6-4, the J call TRBJ1-5; weak D call: TRBD1 (6 bases). The CDR3 runs to 17 residues. Germline-derived CDR1 and CDR2 are MRHNA and SNTAGT. Trimming took 5 bases from V and 4 from J, leaving 21 bases between them. CDR3 DNA sequence: TGTGCCAGCAGTCCATTCGGGGGCCCCTCCCTTAATCAGCCCCAGCATTTT. As protein: CASSPFGGPSLNQPQHF.

The chain employs TRBV6-2 or TRBV6-3 and TRBJ1-1, with unresolved D. Looked up from germline, CDR1 is MNHEY and CDR2 is SVGEGT. V dropped 3 bases and J dropped 1 base, with 15 bases sitting between them. This CDR3 is built from 16 residues. The CDR3 DNA reads as TGTGCCAGCAGTTATTGGGCAGTTTCGGGGAACACTGAAGCTTTCTTT. Its protein product is CASSYWAVSGNTEAFF.

This clonotype was seen at least ten times. The chain links TRBV30 to TRBJ1-1; D call uncertain. Germline assignment: CDR1 GTSNPN and CDR2 SVGIG (reference sequence). Deletions cut 6 bases from V and 1 base from J, with 9 bases between. The CDR3 runs to 12 residues. The CDR3 DNA reads TGTGCCTGTTGGACGGAGAACACTGAAGCTTTCTTT. This translates into CACWTENTEAFF.

This clonotype was found many times. This sequence joins TRBV30 and TRBJ2-7, with 7 bases matching TRBD1. Germline loops: CDR1 GTSNPN, CDR2 SVGIG (reference sequence). The CDR3 is 17 residues long. Losses at the gene ends were 2 bases for V and 2 bases for J; bases not matched to a gene: 15. The CDR3 loop is CAWSTFEPGQITYEQYF. The CDR3 coding sequence is TGTGCCTGGAGTACATTCGAACCGGGACAGATAACCTACGAGCAGTACTTC.

This clonotype was picked up many times. The chain couples TRBV5-1 to TRBJ1-1, with D unresolved. V was clipped by 1 base and J by 8 bases, with 9 bases between them. The CDR3 length is 12 residues. Germline V gives CDR1 SGHRS, CDR2 YFSETQ. The CDR3 here is CASSLSQTEAFF. DNA for the CDR3: TGCGCCAGCAGCTTGAGCCAGACAGAAGCTTTCTTT. The full variable domain, its missing parts supplied by reference TRBV5-1 and TRBJ1-1, is KAGVTQTPRYLIKTRGQQVTLSCSPISGHRSVSWYQQTPGQGLQFLFEYFSETQRNKGNFPGRFSGRQFSNSRSEMNVSTLELGDSALYLCASSLSQTEAFFGQGTRLTVV.

The gene calls are TRBV6-1 and TRBJ1-1; tentatively, D is TRBD1 (5 bases). CDR3 length: 13 amino acids. The V gene lost 7 bases and the J gene lost 5 bases, with 14 bases spanning the gap. Germline V lookup: CDR1 MNHNS, CDR2 SASEGT. CDR3 residues: CASTLVGGTEAFF. CDR3 bases: TGTGCCAGCACTCTCGTGGGGGGGACTGAAGCTTTCTTT.

The sample holds many counts of this clonotype. V usage is TRBV7-2 and J usage is TRBJ1-2; TRBD1 is a possible D gene (5 bases). Between the trimmed V and J ends, which lost 7 bases and 8 bases, there was a span of 17 bases. CDR1 is SGHTA and CDR2 is FQGNSA in the germline V gene. This CDR3 has 13 amino acids. This CDR3 reads CASTFSGADGYTF. DNA of the CDR3: TGTGCCAGCACCTTTAGTGGGGCGGACGGCTACACCTTC.

V is TRBV19 and J is TRBJ1-1, with a tentative D call TRBD1 (5 bases). Germline CDR1 reads LNHDA; CDR2 reads SQIVND (reference sequence). Trimming took 5 bases from V and 1 from J, leaving 11 bases between them. The CDR3 is 14 residues long. The CDR3 spells CASSLKTGNTEAFF. The DNA of the CDR3 is TGTGCCAGTAGTCTTAAAACAGGGAACACTGAAGCTTTCTTT.

At least ten counts were recorded for this clonotype. This chain uses TRBV19 with TRBJ1-5; 7 bases line up with TRBD1. The CDR3 runs 13 residues. Germline V gene sequence: CDR1 LNHDA, CDR2 SQIVND (reference sequence). J gave up 3 bases and V 7 bases, and 3 bases lay outside the gene matches. The CDR3: CASTDRDNQPQHF. The CDR3 DNA is TGTGCCAGTACTGACAGGGACAATCAGCCCCAGCATTTT.

Many counts were recorded for this clonotype. The V and J genes are TRBV4-3 and TRBJ2-6; D possibly corresponds to TRBD2 (6 bases). V gave up 0 bases and J gave up 1 base, with 7 bases separating them. The CDR3 sequence is 16 residues long. Germline V gene lookup returns CDR1 LGHNA and CDR2 YSLEER. CDR3 sequence: CASSQEEGSGANVLTF. The DNA for the CDR3 is TGCGCCAGCAGCCAAGAGGAGGGTTCTGGGGCCAACGTCCTGACTTTC.